This T cell receptor beta chain stems from a study of blood T cell repertoires in COVID-19. Study-wide background: COVID-19 samples, acute and convalescent, were from the United States, Italy and Spain. T cells, B-cell-depleted T cells, or PBMCs provided the cDNA or gDNA that served as material.

There are 16 residues in the CDR3. Trimming removed 4 bases from V and 1 base from J; junction bases left unmatched: 5. Germline lookup yields CDR1 SGHAT and CDR2 FQNNGV. Original analysis: It was from reference gene primer amplification that nucleated cell counts were estimated. Method: immunoSEQ multiplex PCR; TCRdb's copy keeps in-frame clones and lacks some. V and J calls and clone size are those listed in that table; D and trimming were worked out from the DNA. The data show some 99,000 clones, with roughly nine tenths seen just once and 4% to 5.5% held by the top ten. The material sequenced was peripheral blood. This TCR was sampled from a man aged 70 or older with acute or convalescent COVID-19. V and J are TRBV11-2 and TRBJ2-4; 9 bases are shared with TRBD2. CDR3 bases: TGTGCCAGCAGCTCTGCGGGGGGGCCGGCCAAAAACATTCAGTACTTC. This translates into CASSSAGGPAKNIQYF.